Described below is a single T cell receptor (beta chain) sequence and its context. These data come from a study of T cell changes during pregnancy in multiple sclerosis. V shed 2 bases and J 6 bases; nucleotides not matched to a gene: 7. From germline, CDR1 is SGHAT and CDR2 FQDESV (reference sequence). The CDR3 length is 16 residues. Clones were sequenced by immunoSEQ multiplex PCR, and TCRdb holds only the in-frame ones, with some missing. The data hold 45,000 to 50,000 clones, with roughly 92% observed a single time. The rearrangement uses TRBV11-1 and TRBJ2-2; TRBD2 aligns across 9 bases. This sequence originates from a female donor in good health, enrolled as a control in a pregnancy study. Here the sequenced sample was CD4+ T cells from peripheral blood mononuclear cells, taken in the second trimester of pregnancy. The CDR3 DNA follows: TGTGCCAGCAGCTTACGCGGGGGGGCCCATGCCGGGGAGCTGTTTTTT. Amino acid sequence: CASSLRGGAHAGELFF.